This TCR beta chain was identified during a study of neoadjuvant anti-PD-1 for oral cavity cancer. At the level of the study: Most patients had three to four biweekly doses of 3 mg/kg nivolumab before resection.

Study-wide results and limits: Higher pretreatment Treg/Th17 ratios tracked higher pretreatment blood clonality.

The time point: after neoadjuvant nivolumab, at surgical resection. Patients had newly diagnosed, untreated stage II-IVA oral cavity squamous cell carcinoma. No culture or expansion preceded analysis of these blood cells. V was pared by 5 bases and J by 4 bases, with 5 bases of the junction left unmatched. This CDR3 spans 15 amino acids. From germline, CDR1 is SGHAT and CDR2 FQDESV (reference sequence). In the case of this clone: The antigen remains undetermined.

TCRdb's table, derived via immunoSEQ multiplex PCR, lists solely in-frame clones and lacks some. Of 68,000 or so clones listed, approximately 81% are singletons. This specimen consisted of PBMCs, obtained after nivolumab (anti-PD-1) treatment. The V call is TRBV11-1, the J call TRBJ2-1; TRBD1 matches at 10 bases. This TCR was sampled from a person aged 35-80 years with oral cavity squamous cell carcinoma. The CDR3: CASSRPGQGYNEQFF. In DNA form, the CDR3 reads TGTGCCAGCAGCCGTCCGGGACAGGGGTACAATGAGCAGTTCTTC.